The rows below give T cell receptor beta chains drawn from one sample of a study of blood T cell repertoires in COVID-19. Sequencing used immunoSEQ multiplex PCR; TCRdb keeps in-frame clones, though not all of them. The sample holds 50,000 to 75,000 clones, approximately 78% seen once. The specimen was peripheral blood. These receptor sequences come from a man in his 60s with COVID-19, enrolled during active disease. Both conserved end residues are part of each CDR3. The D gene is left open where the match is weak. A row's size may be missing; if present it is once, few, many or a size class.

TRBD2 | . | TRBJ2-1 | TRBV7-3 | CASSVTGTSYNEQFF | TGTGCCAGCAGCGTTACCGGGACTAGCTACAATGAGCAGTTCTTC
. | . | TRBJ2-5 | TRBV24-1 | CATSISGNQETQYF | TGTGCCACCAGTATTAGCGGCAACCAAGAGACCCAGTACTTC
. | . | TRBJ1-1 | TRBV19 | CASSIALYTEAFF | TGTGCCAGTAGTATAGCCCTATACACTGAAGCTTTCTTT
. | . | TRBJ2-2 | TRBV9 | CASSVAGGGDTGELFF | TGTGCCAGCAGCGTAGCTGGGGGAGGAGACACCGGGGAGCTGTTTTTT
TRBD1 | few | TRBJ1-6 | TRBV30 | CAWSAGQGRHSPLHF | TGTGCCTGGAGTGCGGGACAGGGGCGGCACTCACCCCTCCACTTT
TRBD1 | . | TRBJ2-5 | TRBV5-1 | CASSELRANRGRETQYF | TGCGCCAGCAGCGAACTGCGGGCGAACAGGGGACGGGAGACCCAGTACTTC
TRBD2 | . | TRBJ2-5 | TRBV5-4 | CASSLGLADQETQYF | TGTGCCAGCAGCTTGGGTCTAGCGGATCAAGAGACCCAGTACTTC
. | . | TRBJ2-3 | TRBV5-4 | CASVSPGGSTDTQYF | TGTGCCAGCGTCTCCCCCGGAGGGAGCACAGATACGCAGTATTTT
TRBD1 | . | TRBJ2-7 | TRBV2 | CASSGDRLPGEQYF | TGTGCCAGCAGTGGGGACAGATTACCTGGCGAGCAGTACTTC
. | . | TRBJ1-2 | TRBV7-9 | CASSNDIGGYTF | TGTGCCAGCAGCAATGACATTGGGGGCTACACCTTC
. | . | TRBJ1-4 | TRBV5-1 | CASSNIQGSNEKLFF | TGCGCCAGCAGCAATATACAGGGCTCTAATGAAAAACTGTTTTTT
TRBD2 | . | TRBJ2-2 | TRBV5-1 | CASRDTGLAGNTGELFF | TGCGCCAGCAGGGACACCGGGCTAGCGGGGAACACCGGGGAGCTGTTTTTT
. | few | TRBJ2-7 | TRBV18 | CASSPYRDKSHEQYF | TGTGCCAGCTCACCATACAGGGATAAGTCTCACGAGCAGTACTTC
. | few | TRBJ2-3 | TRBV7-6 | CASVKDLTTDTQYF | TGTGCCAGCGTTAAGGACTTGACCACAGATACGCAGTATTTT
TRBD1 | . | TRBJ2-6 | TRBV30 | CAWTGGSGANVLTF | TGTGCCTGGACAGGGGGCTCTGGGGCCAACGTCCTGACTTTC
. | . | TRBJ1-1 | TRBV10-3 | CAVRWNTEAFF | TGTGCCGTTCGGTGGAACACTGAAGCTTTCTTT
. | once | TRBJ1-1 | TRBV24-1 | CATSDSRGLLTEAFF | TGTGCCACCAGTGACTCCCGAGGACTGCTCACTGAAGCTTTCTTT
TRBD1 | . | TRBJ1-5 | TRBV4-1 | CASSQESTGDQPQHF | TGCGCCAGCAGCCAAGAATCGACAGGGGATCAGCCCCAGCATTTT
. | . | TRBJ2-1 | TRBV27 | CASSFGQFGEQFF | TGTGCCAGCAGTTTTGGGCAATTCGGTGAGCAGTTCTTC
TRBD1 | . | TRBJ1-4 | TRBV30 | CAWSEGWFGQGVRPNEKLFF | TGTGCCTGGAGCGAGGGGTGGTTCGGACAGGGCGTTCGGCCTAATGAAAAACTGTTTTTT
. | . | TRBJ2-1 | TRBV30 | CAWSVGRVDEQFF | TGTGCCTGGAGTGTGGGCAGGGTCGATGAGCAGTTCTTC
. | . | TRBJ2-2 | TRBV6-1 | CASSEWAGSDGELFF | TGTGCCAGCAGTGAATGGGCAGGGTCAGACGGGGAGCTGTTTTTT
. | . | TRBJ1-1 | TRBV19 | CASSITAMGTGTEAFF | TGTGCCAGTAGTATCACAGCTATGGGTACCGGCACTGAAGCTTTCTTT
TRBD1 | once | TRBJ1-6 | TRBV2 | CASSDRGRDSPLHF | TGTGCCAGCAGTGACAGGGGGCGGGATTCACCCCTCCACTTT
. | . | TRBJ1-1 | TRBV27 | CASSLTPQGKKAEAFF | TGTGCCAGCAGTTTAACCCCGCAGGGGAAAAAAGCTGAAGCTTTCTTT
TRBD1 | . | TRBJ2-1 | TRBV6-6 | CASRMRVQGYNEQFF | TGTGCCAGCAGGATGAGGGTACAGGGGTACAATGAGCAGTTCTTC
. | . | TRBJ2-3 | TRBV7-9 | CASSLQGLDTQYF | TGTGCCAGCAGCCTACAGGGTTTGGATACGCAGTATTTT
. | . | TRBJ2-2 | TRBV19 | CASQERGTGELFF | TGTGCCAGCCAAGAAAGGGGGACCGGGGAGCTGTTTTTT
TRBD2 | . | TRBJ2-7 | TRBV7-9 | CASSLQAGSILQYF | TGTGCCAGCAGCTTACAAGCGGGAAGCATCCTGCAGTACTTC
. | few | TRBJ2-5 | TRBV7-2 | CASSLGYYGDSQETQYF | TGTGCCAGCAGCTTAGGATATTACGGGGACTCACAAGAGACCCAGTACTTC
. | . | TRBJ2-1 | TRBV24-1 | CATSEVTGEQFF | TGTGCCACCAGTGAAGTAACGGGTGAGCAGTTCTTC
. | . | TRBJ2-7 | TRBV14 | CASSHGLQQYF | TGTGCCAGCAGCCACGGTTTGCAGCAGTACTTC
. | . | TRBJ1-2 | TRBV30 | CASYERLRSGYTF | TGTGCCTCCTATGAACGGTTAAGAAGTGGCTACACCTTC
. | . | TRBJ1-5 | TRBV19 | CASTQTPQLGGQPQHF | TGTGCCAGTACCCAAACCCCCCAACTGGGGGGTCAGCCCCAGCATTTT
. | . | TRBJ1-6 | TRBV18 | CASSPLVTNSPLHF | TGTGCCAGCTCACCATTGGTCACAAATTCACCCCTCCACTTT
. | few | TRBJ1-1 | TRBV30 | CAWSVRVNTEAFF | TGTGCCTGGAGTGTACGAGTAAACACTGAAGCTTTCTTT
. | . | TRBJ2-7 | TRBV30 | CAWSVKGEQYF | TGTGCCTGGAGTGTAAAGGGGGAGCAGTACTTC
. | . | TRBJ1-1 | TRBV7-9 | CASSHGGIEAFF | TGTGCCAGCAGTCATGGGGGGATTGAAGCTTTCTTT
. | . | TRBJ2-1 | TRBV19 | CASRGGVSRDEQFF | TGTGCCAGTAGAGGGGGAGTCAGTCGCGATGAGCAGTTCTTC
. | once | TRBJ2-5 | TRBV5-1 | CASSLSVQETQYF | TGCGCCAGCAGCTTATCTGTTCAAGAGACCCAGTACTTC
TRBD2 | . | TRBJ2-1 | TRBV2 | CASTRLAGANEQFF | TGTGCCAGCACTCGACTAGCGGGAGCCAATGAGCAGTTCTTC
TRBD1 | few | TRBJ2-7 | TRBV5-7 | CANPPGTAYEQYF | TGTGCCAATCCGCCCGGGACAGCCTACGAGCAGTACTTC
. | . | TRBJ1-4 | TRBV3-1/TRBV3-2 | CASSQDIEKLFF | TGTGCCAGCAGCCAAGACATTGAAAAACTGTTTTTT
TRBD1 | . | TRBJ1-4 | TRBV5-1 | CASSSMQGAREKLFF | TGCGCCAGCAGCTCAATGCAGGGGGCCCGGGAAAAACTGTTTTTT
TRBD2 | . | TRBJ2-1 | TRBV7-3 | CASSLTGPSGGADEQFF | TGTGCCAGCAGCTTAACCGGCCCTAGCGGGGGGGCCGATGAGCAGTTCTTC